The next 9 T cell receptor beta chains were all read from a single sample in a study of T cell responses to AZD1222 COVID-19 vaccine. Assay: immunoSEQ multiplex PCR; the TCRdb copy retains only in-frame clones and omits some. Here the sample spans approximately 140,000 clones, approximately 94% being singletons. The specimen was peripheral blood, collected on day 0 of AZD1222 vaccination. All receptors derive from an adult in good health.

The chain joins TRBV3-1 (or the pseudogene TRBV3-2) to TRBJ1-5, with a weak D call TRBD1 (5 bases). Looked up from germline, CDR1 is LGHDT and CDR2 is YNNKEL (reference sequence). V lost 0 bases and J lost 6, with 6 bases in between. The CDR3 extends over 13 amino acids. Here the CDR3 reads CASSQDTGQPQHF. CDR3 DNA: TGTGCCAGCAGCCAAGATACAGGTCAGCCCCAGCATTTT.

This clone was recorded only once. The chain has TRBV7-6 and TRBJ2-1; a possible D gene is TRBD1 (5 bases). In germline, CDR1 is SGHVS, CDR2 FNYEAQ. Between the trimmed V and J ends, which lost 2 bases and 7 bases, there was a span of 9 bases. The CDR3 is 13 residues long. CDR3 loop: CASSLSGLNEQFF. CDR3 nucleotides: TGTGCCAGCAGCTTATCAGGGTTGAATGAGCAGTTCTTC.

V gene TRBV11-2 combines with J gene TRBJ1-3, with TRBD1 as a possible D gene (6 bases). V lost 4 bases, J lost 6 bases, and 19 bases lay in between. Germline-derived CDR1 and CDR2 are SGHAT and FQNNGV. CDR3 size: 16 residues. The CDR3 spells CASSSYPGQGQNTIYF. DNA of the CDR3: TGTGCCAGCAGCTCCTATCCGGGACAAGGTCAAAACACCATATATTTT.

This clone was observed once. This chain links TRBV3-1 (or the pseudogene TRBV3-2) with TRBJ2-7, with unresolved D. Trimming stripped 1 base from V and 4 bases from J, with 8 bases between. Per the germline V gene, CDR1 is LGHDT and CDR2 is YNNKEL (reference sequence). The CDR3 runs to 13 residues. The CDR3 loop reads CASSQGLPYEQYF. CDR3 coding DNA: TGTGCCAGCAGCCAAGGGTTACCTTACGAGCAGTACTTC.

In the case of this clone: The same CDR3 also results from other DNA sequences found in this sample. The rearrangement uses TRBV9 and TRBJ2-7, with D maybe TRBD1 (6 bases). Germline V gene lookup returns CDR1 SGDLS and CDR2 YYNGEE. Trimming stripped 0 bases from V and 0 bases from J, with 10 bases between. The CDR3 has 15 amino acids. The CDR3 region has the DNA TGTGCCAGCAGCGTAGCAGGGGTCAGCTCCTACGAGCAGTACTTC. Translating it yields CASSVAGVSSYEQYF.

CDR3 nucleotides: TGTGCCAGTAGGGGACAGGGGCCATCTTATGGGGAGCAGTACTTC. Its protein product is CASRGQGPSYGEQYF. The chain links TRBV19 to TRBJ2-7; 10 positions match TRBD1. V was clipped by 6 bases and J by 7 bases; unmatched bases: 12. Germline values: CDR1 LNHDA, CDR2 SQIVND (reference sequence). The CDR3 sequence is 15 residues long. Variable domain in full (rest from reference TRBV19 and TRBJ2-7): DGGITQSPKYLFRKEGQNVTLSCEQNLNHDAMYWYRQDPGQGLRLIYYSQIVNDFQKGDIAEGYSVSREKKESFPLTVTSAQKNPTAFYLCASRGQGPSYGEQYFGPGTRLTVT.

The V and J genes are TRBV19 and TRBJ2-7; 12 bases line up with TRBD1. Germline CDR1 reads LNHDA; CDR2 reads SQIVND (reference sequence). The trim removed 5 bases at V and 6 bases at J, leaving 8 bases unmatched. The CDR3 is 15 residues long. CDR3 residues: CASSGSGQGASEQYF. Here the CDR3 DNA reads TGTGCCAGTAGTGGATCGGGACAGGGGGCGAGCGAGCAGTACTTC.

This rearrangement joins TRBV4-2 to TRBJ1-4, with 7 bases lining up with TRBD1. Germline trimming cut 1 base from V and 8 bases from J; bases unmatched to any gene: 4. Germline V lookup: CDR1 LGHNA, CDR2 YNFKEQ. The CDR3 loop spans 14 amino acids. The CDR3 coding sequence is TGTGCCAGCAGCCAAGGACAGGGAGGAGAAAAACTGTTTTTT. Amino acids: CASSQGQGGEKLFF.

This clone was observed a single time. The rearrangement links TRBV7-3 to TRBJ2-7; TRBD2 matches 7 bases. Germline values: CDR1 SGHTA, CDR2 FQGTGA. J was trimmed by 6 bases and V by 6 bases; bases with no gene match: 14. The CDR3 spans 15 residues. CDR3 nucleotide sequence: TGTGCCAGCAGTCTTTACGGACTAGGGACGGGCGAGCAGTACTTC. As protein: CASSLYGLGTGEQYF.